Below are 18 T cell receptor beta chains sequenced from a single sample in a study of regulatory T cells in long-lasting Graves disease. The time point was: newly diagnosed GD, antithyroid drugs for less than 3 months. Following extraction of RNA from PBMCs, that RNA was used to make the TCR library. With iRepertoire HTBI primers and Arm-PCR of CDR3 regions, TCR beta libraries were built. TCRdb reanalysed the multiplex PCR reads using MiXCR and keeps one entry per CDR3 protein. Among about 470,000 distinct CDR3 sequences, 15% to 20% were seen once, and the ten largest hold more than 10%. The same data also went into a second study, on T cells in Graves' hyperthyroidism and ophthalmopathy.

Source: peripheral blood mononuclear cells (PBMCs), taken at new diagnosis, from a patient treated with antithyroid drugs. The receptors derive from a man aged 40-50 years with Graves disease.

This clonotype was counted ten times or more. The chain uses TRBV7-8 and TRBJ2-1; TRBD2 matches 10 bases. J lost 6 bases, V lost 6 bases, and 8 bases had no gene match. This CDR3 spans 15 amino acids. Per the germline V gene, CDR1 is SGHVS and CDR2 is FQNEAQ. CDR3 DNA sequence: TGTGCCAGCAGACTTAGCGGGAGGACCTTCAATGAGCAGTTCTTC. Translation gives CASRLSGRTFNEQFF.

This clonotype was detected ten times or more. This rearrangement joins TRBV9 to TRBJ2-1; D is possibly TRBD1 (5 bases). Between the trimmed V and J ends, which lost 0 bases and 0 bases, there was a span of 13 bases. The germline V gene has CDR1 SGDLS and CDR2 YYNGEE. This CDR3 comprises 17 residues. CDR3 sequence: CASSVATGGHSYNEQFF. The CDR3 DNA sequence: TGTGCCAGCAGCGTAGCTACGGGCGGACACTCCTACAATGAGCAGTTCTTC. Supplemented by reference TRBV9 and TRBJ2-1, the full variable domain reads DSGVTQTPKHLITATGQRVTLRCSPRSGDLSVYWYQQSLDQGLQFLIQYYNGEERAKGNILERFSAQQFPDLHSELNLSSLELGDSALYFCASSVATGGHSYNEQFFGPGTRLTVL.

This clonotype has ten or more counts. The rearrangement joins TRBV27 to TRBJ2-3, with D perhaps matching TRBD2 (5 bases). This CDR3 contains 12 residues. Per germline, CDR1 MNHEY and CDR2 SMNVEV (reference sequence). V was shortened by 6 bases and J by 10 bases, with 14 bases between the two germline ends. CDR3 residues: CASRGSARAQYF. DNA of the CDR3: TGTGCCAGCAGGGGTTCAGCGCGGGCGCAGTATTTT.

This clonotype was seen many times. The CDR3 spells CASSPELSGSNIQYF. The CDR3 DNA reads TGTGCCAGCAGCCCAGAGCTTAGCGGGAGCAACATTCAGTACTTC. The V call is TRBV7-8, the J call TRBJ2-4, with 9 bases lining up with TRBD2. Germline assignment: CDR1 SGHVS and CDR2 FQNEAQ. The CDR3 consists of 15 residues. V shed 5 bases and J 7 bases; nucleotides not matched to a gene: 9.

This clonotype was counted at least ten times. The chain recombines TRBV5-1 with TRBJ2-1, with 10 bases aligning to TRBD1. The V gene's germline CDR1 is SGHRS and CDR2 YFSETQ. Trimming took 4 bases from V and 5 from J; bases not matched to a gene: 9. The CDR3 sequence is 16 residues long. The CDR3 region is CASSLGQGGFHNEQFF. The CDR3 coding sequence is TGCGCCAGCAGCCTCGGACAGGGGGGGTTCCACAATGAGCAGTTCTTC.

The chain joins TRBV5-5 to TRBJ2-7; TRBD1 might be the D (6 bases). V was trimmed by 1 base and J by 5 bases, leaving 19 bases between them. CDR1 and CDR2 (germline): SGHKS, YYEKEE (reference sequence). This CDR3 region has 16 residues. The CDR3 sequence: CASSLRSDRFGHEQYF. CDR3 nucleotides: TGTGCCAGCAGCTTGAGGTCGGACAGATTCGGCCACGAGCAGTACTTC.

At least ten counts were recorded for this clonotype. The chain is built from TRBV29-1 and TRBJ1-2, with 7 bases identical to TRBD1. The germline V gene encodes CDR1 SQVTM and CDR2 ANQGSEA. The CDR3 runs 12 residues. The J segment lost 4 bases and the V segment lost 7 bases, leaving 6 bases of the junction unmatched. CDR3 nucleotide sequence: TGCAGCGCCAGACAGGGATTCTATGGCTACACCTTC. This encodes CSARQGFYGYTF.

The chain has TRBV12-3 or TRBV12-4 and TRBJ2-2, with TRBD1 identical over 7 bases. V lost 4 bases and J lost 1; bases outside the gene matches: 6. CDR3 length: 16 residues. CDR3 nucleotides: TGTGCCAGCAGTTCCCCGGACAGGATGAACACCGGGGAGCTGTTTTTT. Translating gives CASSSPDRMNTGELFF.

This clonotype was found many times. V and J are TRBV7-9 and TRBJ2-4; 7 bases map to TRBD2. This CDR3 is built from 15 residues. From germline, CDR1 is SEHNR and CDR2 FQNEAQ (reference sequence). J was trimmed by 1 base and V by 2 bases; bases with no gene match: 2. Here the CDR3 DNA reads TGTGCCAGCAGCTTAAAAGCGGGGGCCAAAAACATTCAGTACTTC. Translating gives CASSLKAGAKNIQYF.

The chain couples TRBV7-9 to TRBJ1-6; the match to TRBD1 covers 7 bases. J was trimmed by 5 bases and V by 0 bases; bases with no gene match: 4. This CDR3 spans 16 amino acids. The V gene's germline CDR1 is SEHNR and CDR2 FQNEAQ (reference sequence). In DNA, the CDR3 is TGTGCCAGCAGCTTAGCAACAGGGGCACATAATTCACCCCTCCACTTT. Residues: CASSLATGAHNSPLHF.

There are a few counts of this clonotype. J is TRBJ2-7 and V is TRBV6-1, with unresolved D. The CDR3 extends over 12 amino acids. CDR1 is MNHNS and CDR2 is SASEGT in the germline V gene. V was trimmed by 8 bases and J by 2 bases, leaving 10 bases between them. The CDR3 nucleotides read TGTGCCAGCCAGACTGGAGCCTACGAGCAGTACTTC. Its translation is CASQTGAYEQYF.

For this clonotype: Since a far larger clone is one base different, this is likely a read error. The chain combines TRBV6-1 with TRBJ2-1; possible D gene TRBD2, 5 bases. Trimming removed 7 bases from V and 11 bases from J, with 21 bases in between. The V gene's germline CDR1 is MNHNS and CDR2 SASEGT. The CDR3 totals 14 residues. The CDR3 loop reads CASTPGPAEDKQFF. The CDR3 nucleotides read TGTGCCAGCACCCCCGGGCCAGCGGAGGATAAGCAGTTCTTC.

In its sample, this clonotype was seen a few times. The rearrangement uses TRBV9 and TRBJ2-3, with D hard to call. Trimming pared 0 bases from V and 0 bases from J, leaving 5 bases between. The CDR3 is 14 residues long. Germline assignment: CDR1 SGDLS and CDR2 YYNGEE. In nucleotides, the CDR3 is TGTGCCAGCAGCGTAGAGGCGAGCACAGATACGCAGTATTTT. Residues: CASSVEASTDTQYF.

This clonotype was counted ten times or more. This chain connects TRBV18 to TRBJ2-3; unclear D gene. CDR1 KGHSH and CDR2 LQKENI come from the germline V gene. Trimming left V 4 bases short and J 6 bases short, with 11 bases between. This CDR3 is built from 13 residues. CDR3 loop: CASSLDLADTQYF. CDR3 DNA: TGTGCCAGCTCACTGGACCTGGCGGATACGCAGTATTTT.

There are many counts of this clonotype. The V call is TRBV20-1, the J call TRBJ2-3; TRBD2 agrees at 9 bases. Per the germline V gene, CDR1 is DFQATT and CDR2 is SNEGSKA (reference sequence). V lost 0 bases and J lost 5; bases outside the gene matches: 9. This CDR3 region has 16 residues. Here the CDR3 reads CSARDHGGRARDTQYF. DNA for the CDR3: TGCAGTGCTAGAGATCACGGCGGGAGGGCCCGAGATACGCAGTATTTT.

This clonotype was seen at least ten times. This chain links TRBV28 with TRBJ1-6; D remains ambiguous. Germline CDR1 reads MDHEN; CDR2 reads SYDVKM. CDR3 size: 12 residues. The V and J ends lost 10 bases and 8 bases respectively, with 12 bases between them. The CDR3 protein is CAISEVDSPLHF. The CDR3, as DNA: TGTGCCATTTCCGAAGTAGATTCACCCCTCCACTTT.

This clonotype was seen many times. The chain links TRBV28 to TRBJ1-5, with 7 positions matching TRBD1. Germline V gene data show CDR1 as MDHEN and CDR2 as SYDVKM. V shed 10 bases and J 1 base; nucleotides not matched to a gene: 4. This CDR3 contains 13 residues. In nucleotides, the CDR3 is TGTGCCATCTCGGACAGGAGCAATCAGCCCCAGCATTTT. Protein product: CAISDRSNQPQHF. The full variable domain, completed using reference TRBV28 and TRBJ1-5, is DVKVTQSSRYLVKRTGEKVFLECVQDMDHENMFWYRQDPGLGLRLIYFSYDVKMKEKGDIPEGYSVSREKKERFSLILESASTNQTSMYLCAISDRSNQPQHFGDGTRLSIL.

This clonotype showed up many times. The J gene is TRBJ2-6, the V gene TRBV19; 7 bases match TRBD1. This CDR3 is built from 15 residues. The germline CDR1 and CDR2 sequences are LNHDA and SQIVND (reference sequence). The junction had 8 bases not matched to a gene; V was cut back by 5 bases and J by 7 bases. CDR3 bases: TGTGCCAGTAGTGCCGTACGACAGGGTGCCAACGTCCTGACTTTC. It translates to CASSAVRQGANVLTF.